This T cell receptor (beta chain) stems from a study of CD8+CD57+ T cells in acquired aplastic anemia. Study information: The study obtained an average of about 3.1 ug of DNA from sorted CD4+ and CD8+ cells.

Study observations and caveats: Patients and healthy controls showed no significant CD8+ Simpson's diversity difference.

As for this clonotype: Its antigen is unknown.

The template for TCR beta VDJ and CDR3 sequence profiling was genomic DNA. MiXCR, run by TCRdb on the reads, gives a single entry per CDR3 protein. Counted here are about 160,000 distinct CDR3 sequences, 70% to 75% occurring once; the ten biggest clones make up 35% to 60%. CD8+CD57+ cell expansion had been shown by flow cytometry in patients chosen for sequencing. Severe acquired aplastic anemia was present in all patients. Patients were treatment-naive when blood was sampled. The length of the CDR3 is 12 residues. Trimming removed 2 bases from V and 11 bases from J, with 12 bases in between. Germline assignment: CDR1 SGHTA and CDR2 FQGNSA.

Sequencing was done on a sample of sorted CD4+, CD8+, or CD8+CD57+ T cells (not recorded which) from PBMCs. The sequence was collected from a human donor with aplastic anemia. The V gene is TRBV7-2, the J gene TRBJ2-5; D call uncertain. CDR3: CASSLSRNEQYF. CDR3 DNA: TGTGCCAGCAGCTTAAGTAGGAATGAGCAGTACTTC. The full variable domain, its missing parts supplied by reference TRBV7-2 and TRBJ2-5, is GAGVSQSPSNKVTEKGKDVELRCDPISGHTALYWYRQSLGQGLEFLIYFQGNSAPDKSGLPSDRFSAERTGGSVSTLTIQRTQQEDSAVYLCASSLSRNEQYFGPGTRLLVL.